These 2 T cell receptor beta chains share one sample of origin, sequenced in a study of CD8+ T cells in alopecia areata. Sequencing templates came from extracted RNA that was reverse transcribed into cDNA. Here immunoSEQ multiplex PCR was the method, and the copy in TCRdb shows in-frame clones only, minus some. The sample shows some 210,000 clones, 57% of them seen only once. This specimen consisted of CD4+ T cells sorted from blood, obtained at week 0. These receptors came from a human donor with alopecia areata.

This sequence joins TRBV6-6 and TRBJ2-7; TRBD1 matches 9 bases. Per germline, CDR1 MNHNY and CDR2 SVGAGI (reference sequence). The J segment lost 5 bases and the V segment lost 8 bases, leaving 7 bases of the junction unmatched. This CDR3 is 13 amino acids long. CDR3 bases: TGTGCCAGCGGGGACAGGGATAAGGACGAGCAGTACTTC. It encodes CASGDRDKDEQYF.

The rearrangement uses TRBV6-6 and TRBJ1-2; 7 positions agree with TRBD1. Trimming cost V 5 bases and J 6 bases; bases outside gene matches: 9. Germline V gives CDR1 MNHNY, CDR2 SVGAGI (reference sequence). The length of the CDR3 is 14 residues. The CDR3 loop is CASSTDREGNGYTF. The CDR3 nucleotides read TGTGCCAGCAGTACAGACAGGGAGGGGAATGGCTACACCTTC.